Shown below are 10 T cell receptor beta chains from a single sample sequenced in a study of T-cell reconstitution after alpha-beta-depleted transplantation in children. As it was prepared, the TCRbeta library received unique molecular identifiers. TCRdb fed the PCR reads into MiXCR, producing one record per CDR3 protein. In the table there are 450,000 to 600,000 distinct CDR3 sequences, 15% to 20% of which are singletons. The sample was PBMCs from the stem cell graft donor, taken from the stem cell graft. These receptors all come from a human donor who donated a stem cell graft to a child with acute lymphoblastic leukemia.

CDR3 nucleotide sequence: TGTGCCAGCAGCTTAGAAGCGGGAGGCTCCTACAATGAGCAGTTCTTC. Translation: CASSLEAGGSYNEQFF. The V and J genes are TRBV7-6 and TRBJ2-1, with 9 nucleotides matching TRBD2. The CDR3 has 16 residues. Germline assignment: CDR1 SGHVS and CDR2 FNYEAQ. The junction had 1 base not matched to a gene; V was cut back by 1 base and J by 0 bases.

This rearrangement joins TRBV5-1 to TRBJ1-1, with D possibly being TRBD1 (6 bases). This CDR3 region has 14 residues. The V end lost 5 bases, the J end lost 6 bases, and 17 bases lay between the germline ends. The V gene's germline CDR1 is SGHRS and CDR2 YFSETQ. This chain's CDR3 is CASRFREPGAEAFF. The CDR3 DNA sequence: TGCGCCAGCAGGTTTCGTGAACCAGGGGCTGAAGCTTTCTTT.

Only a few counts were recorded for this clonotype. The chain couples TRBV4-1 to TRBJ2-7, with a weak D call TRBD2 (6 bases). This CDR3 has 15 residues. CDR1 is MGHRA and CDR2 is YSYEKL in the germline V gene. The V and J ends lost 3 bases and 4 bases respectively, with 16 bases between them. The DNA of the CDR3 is TGCGCCAGCAGCCATTCGGGGGAGCTAGGTTACGAGCAGTACTTC. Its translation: CASSHSGELGYEQYF.

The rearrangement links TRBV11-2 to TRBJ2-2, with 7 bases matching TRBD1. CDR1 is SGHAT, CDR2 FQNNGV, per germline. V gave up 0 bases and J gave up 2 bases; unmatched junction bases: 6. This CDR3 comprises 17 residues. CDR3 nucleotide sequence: TGTGCCAGCAGCTTAGAGAGGGGGACAGTTAACACCGGGGAGCTGTTTTTT. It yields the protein CASSLERGTVNTGELFF.

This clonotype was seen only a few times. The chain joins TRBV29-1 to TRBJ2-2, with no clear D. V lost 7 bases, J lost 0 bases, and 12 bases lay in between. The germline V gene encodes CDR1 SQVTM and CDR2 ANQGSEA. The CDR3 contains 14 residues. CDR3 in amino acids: CSAGPPTNTGELFF. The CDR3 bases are TGCAGCGCGGGCCCACCGACGAACACCGGGGAGCTGTTTTTT.

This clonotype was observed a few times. CDR3 in amino acids: CASTSPGGLGEQYF. CDR3 sequence (DNA): TGCGCCAGCACATCTCCCGGGGGCCTGGGCGAGCAGTACTTC. This chain uses TRBV5-1 with TRBJ2-7; the D gene could be TRBD1 or TRBD2 (6 bases each). CDR1 SGHRS and CDR2 YFSETQ come from the germline V gene. V dropped 6 bases and J dropped 6 bases, with 19 bases sitting between them. The CDR3 covers 14 residues.

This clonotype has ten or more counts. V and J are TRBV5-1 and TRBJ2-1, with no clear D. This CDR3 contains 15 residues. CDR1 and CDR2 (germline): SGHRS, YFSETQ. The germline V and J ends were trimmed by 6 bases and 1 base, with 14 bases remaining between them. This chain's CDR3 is CASNDLPGSYNEQFF. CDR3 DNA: TGCGCCAGCAACGACTTGCCCGGGTCCTACAATGAGCAGTTCTTC. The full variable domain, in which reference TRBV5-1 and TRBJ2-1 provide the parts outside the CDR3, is KAGVTQTPRYLIKTRGQQVTLSCSPISGHRSVSWYQQTPGQGLQFLFEYFSETQRNKGNFPGRFSGRQFSNSRSEMNVSTLELGDSALYLCASNDLPGSYNEQFFGPGTRLTVL.

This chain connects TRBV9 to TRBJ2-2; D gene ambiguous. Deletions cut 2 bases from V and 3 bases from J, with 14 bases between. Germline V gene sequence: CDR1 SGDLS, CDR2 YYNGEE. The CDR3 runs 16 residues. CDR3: CASSVSHRAHTGELFF. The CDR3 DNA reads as TGTGCCAGCAGCGTGAGTCACCGGGCCCACACCGGGGAGCTGTTTTTT.

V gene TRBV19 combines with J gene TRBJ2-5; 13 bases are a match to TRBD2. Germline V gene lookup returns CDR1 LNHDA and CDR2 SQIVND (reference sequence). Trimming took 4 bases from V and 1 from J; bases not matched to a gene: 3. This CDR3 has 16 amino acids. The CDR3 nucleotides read TGTGCCAGTAGTAAGGGACTAGCGGGATCCCAAGAGACCCAGTACTTC. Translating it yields CASSKGLAGSQETQYF.

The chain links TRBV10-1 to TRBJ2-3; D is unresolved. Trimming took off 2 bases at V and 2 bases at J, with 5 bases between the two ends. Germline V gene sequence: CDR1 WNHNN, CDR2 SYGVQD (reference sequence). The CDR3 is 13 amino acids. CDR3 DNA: TGCGCCAGCAGTGAGCGGACCACAGATACGCAGTATTTT. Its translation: CASSERTTDTQYF.